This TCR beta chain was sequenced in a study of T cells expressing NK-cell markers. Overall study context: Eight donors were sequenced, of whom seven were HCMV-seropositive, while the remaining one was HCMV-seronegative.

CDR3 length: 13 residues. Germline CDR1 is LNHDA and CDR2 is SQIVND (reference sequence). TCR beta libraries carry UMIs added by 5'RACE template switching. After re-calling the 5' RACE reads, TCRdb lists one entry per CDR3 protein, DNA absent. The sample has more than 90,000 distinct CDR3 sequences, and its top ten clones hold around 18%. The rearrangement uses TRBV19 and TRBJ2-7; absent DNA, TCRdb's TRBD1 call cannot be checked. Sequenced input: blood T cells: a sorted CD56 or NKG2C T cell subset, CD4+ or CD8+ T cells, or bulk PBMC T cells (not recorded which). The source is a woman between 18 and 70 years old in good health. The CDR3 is CASGQGISYEQYF.